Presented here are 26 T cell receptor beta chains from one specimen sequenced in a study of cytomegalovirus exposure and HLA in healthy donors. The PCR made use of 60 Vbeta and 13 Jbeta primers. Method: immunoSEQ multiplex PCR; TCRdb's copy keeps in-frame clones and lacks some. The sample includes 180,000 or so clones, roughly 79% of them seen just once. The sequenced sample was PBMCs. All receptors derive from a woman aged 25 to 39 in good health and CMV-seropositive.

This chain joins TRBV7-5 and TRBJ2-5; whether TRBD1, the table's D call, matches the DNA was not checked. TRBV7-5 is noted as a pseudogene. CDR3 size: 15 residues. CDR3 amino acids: CVRSLAGQNQETQYF. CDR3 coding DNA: TGTGTCAGAAGCTTAGCTGGACAGAATCAAGAGACCCAGTACTTC.

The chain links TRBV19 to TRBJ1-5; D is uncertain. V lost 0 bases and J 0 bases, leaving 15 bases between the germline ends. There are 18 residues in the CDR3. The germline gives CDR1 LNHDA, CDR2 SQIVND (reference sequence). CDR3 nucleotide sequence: TGTGCCAGTAGTATAGATCCCGGGCGAGACTATAGCAATCAGCCCCAGCATTTT. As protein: CASSIDPGRDYSNQPQHF.

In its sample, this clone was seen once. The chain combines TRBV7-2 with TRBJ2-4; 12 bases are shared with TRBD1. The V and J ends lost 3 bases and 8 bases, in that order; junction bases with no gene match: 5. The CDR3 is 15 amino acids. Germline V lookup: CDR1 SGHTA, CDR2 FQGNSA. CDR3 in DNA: TGTGCCAGCAGCTTGGTGGGACAGGGGGCTGACATTCAGTACTTC. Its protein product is CASSLVGQGADIQYF.

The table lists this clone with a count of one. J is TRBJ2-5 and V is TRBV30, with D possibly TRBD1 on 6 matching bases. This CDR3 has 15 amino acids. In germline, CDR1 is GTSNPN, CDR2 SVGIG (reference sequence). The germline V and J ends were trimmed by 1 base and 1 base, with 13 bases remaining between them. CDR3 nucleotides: TGTGCCTGGAGTGCGATAGGGGGAGTCCAAGAGACCCAGTACTTC. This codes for CAWSAIGGVQETQYF.

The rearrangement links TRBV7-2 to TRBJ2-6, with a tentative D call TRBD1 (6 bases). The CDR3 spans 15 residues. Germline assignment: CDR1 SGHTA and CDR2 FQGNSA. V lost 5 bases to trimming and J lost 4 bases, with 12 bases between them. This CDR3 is CASSLTGMGANVLTF. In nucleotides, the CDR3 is TGTGCCAGCAGCCTTACAGGGATGGGGGCCAACGTCCTGACTTTC.

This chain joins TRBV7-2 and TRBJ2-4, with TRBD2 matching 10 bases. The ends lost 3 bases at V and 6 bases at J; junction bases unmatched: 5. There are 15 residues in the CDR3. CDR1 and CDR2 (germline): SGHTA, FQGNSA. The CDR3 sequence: CASSFSGGAGNIQYF. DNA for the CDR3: TGTGCCAGCAGCTTCAGCGGGGGGGCAGGAAACATTCAGTACTTC.

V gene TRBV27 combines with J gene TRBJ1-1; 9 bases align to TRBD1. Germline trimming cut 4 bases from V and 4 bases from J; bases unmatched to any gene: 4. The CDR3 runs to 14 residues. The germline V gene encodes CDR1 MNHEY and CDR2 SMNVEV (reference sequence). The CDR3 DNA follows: TGTGCCAGCAGTTATGACAGGGGGGGCACTGAAGCTTTCTTT. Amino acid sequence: CASSYDRGGTEAFF.

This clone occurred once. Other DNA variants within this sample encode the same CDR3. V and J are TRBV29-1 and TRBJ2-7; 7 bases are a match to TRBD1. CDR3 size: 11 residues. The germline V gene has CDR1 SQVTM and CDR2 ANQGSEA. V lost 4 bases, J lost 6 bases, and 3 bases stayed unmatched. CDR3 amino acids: CSVAPGGEQYF. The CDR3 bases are TGCAGCGTTGCGCCAGGGGGCGAGCAGTACTTC.

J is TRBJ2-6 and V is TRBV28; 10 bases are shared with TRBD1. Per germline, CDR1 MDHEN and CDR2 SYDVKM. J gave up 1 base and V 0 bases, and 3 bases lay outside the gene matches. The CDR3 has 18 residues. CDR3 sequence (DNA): TGTGCCAGCAGTTTATGGGGACAGGGGAGGTCTGGGGCCAACGTCCTGACTTTC. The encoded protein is CASSLWGQGRSGANVLTF. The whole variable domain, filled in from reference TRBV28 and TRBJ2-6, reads DVKVTQSSRYLVKRTGEKVFLECVQDMDHENMFWYRQDPGLGLRLIYFSYDVKMKEKGDIPEGYSVSREKKERFSLILESASTNQTSMYLCASSLWGQGRSGANVLTFGAGSRLTVL.

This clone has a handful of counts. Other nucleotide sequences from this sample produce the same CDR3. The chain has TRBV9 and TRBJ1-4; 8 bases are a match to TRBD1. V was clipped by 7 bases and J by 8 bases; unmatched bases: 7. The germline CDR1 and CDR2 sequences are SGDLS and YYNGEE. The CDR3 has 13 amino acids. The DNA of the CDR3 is TGTGCCAGCGGTCAGGGGGCAGGGGAAAAACTGTTTTTT. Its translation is CASGQGAGEKLFF. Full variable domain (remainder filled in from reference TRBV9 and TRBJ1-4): DSGVTQTPKHLITATGQRVTLRCSPRSGDLSVYWYQQSLDQGLQFLIQYYNGEERAKGNILERFSAQQFPDLHSELNLSSLELGDSALYFCASGQGAGEKLFFGSGTQLSVL.

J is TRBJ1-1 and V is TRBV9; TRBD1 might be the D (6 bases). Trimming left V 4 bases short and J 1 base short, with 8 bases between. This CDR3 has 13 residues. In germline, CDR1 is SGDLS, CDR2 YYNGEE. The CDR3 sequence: CASSRGGNTEAFF. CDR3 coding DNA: TGTGCCAGCAGCAGGGGGGGGAACACTGAAGCTTTCTTT.

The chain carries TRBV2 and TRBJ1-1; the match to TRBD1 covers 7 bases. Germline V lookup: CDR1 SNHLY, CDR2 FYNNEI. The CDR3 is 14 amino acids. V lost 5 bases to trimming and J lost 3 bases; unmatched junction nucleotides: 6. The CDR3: CASSSQGQHTEAFF. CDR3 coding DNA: TGTGCCAGCAGTTCGCAGGGACAGCACACTGAAGCTTTCTTT.

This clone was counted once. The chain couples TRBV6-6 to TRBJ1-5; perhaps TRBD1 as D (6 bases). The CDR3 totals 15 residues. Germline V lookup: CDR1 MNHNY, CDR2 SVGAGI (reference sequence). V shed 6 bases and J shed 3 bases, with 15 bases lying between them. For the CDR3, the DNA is TGTGCCAGCAGACAAATACAGGGAAACAATCAGCCCCAGCATTTT. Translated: CASRQIQGNNQPQHF.

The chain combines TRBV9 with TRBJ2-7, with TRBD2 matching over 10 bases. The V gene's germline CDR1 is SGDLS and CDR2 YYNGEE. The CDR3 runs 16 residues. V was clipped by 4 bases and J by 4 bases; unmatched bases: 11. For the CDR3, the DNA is TGTGCCAGCAGCCCAGCGGTAGCGGGGGGATCGTACGAGCAGTACTTC. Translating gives CASSPAVAGGSYEQYF.

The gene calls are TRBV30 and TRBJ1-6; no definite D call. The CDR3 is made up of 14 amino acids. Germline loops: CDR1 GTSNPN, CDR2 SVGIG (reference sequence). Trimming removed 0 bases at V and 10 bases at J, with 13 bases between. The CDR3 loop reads CAWSVRGVRSPLHF. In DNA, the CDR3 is TGTGCCTGGAGTGTACGGGGTGTCAGGTCACCCCTCCACTTT. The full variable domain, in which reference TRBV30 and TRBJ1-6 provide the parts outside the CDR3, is SQTIHQWPATLVQPVGSPLSLECTVEGTSNPNLYWYRQAAGRGLQLLFYSVGIGQISSEVPQNLSASRPQDRQFILSSKKLLLSDSGFYLCAWSVRGVRSPLHFGNGTRLTVT.

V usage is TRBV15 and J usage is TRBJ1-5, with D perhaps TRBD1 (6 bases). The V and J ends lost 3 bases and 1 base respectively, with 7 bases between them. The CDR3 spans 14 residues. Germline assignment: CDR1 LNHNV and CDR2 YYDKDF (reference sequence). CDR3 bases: TGTGCCACCAGCAGTACAGGGAGCAATCAGCCCCAGCATTTT. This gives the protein CATSSTGSNQPQHF.

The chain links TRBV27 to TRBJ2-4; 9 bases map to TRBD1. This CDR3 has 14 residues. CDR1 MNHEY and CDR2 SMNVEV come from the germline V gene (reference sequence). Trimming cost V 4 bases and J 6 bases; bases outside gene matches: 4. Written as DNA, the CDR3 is TGTGCCAGCAGTTCGCCGGGACAGGGAAACATTCAGTACTTC. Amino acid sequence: CASSSPGQGNIQYF.

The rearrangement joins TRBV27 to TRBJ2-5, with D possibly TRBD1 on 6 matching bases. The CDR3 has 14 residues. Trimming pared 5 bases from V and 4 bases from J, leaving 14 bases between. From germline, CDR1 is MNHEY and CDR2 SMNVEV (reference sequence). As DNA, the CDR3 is TGTGCCAGCAGTCTACAGGGTTTCGGAGAGACCCAGTACTTC. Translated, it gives CASSLQGFGETQYF.

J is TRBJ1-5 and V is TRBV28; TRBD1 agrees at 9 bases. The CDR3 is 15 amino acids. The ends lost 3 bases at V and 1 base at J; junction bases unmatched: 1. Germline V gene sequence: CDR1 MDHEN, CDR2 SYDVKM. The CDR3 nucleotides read TGTGCCAGCAGTTTCGGACAGGGGAGCAATCAGCCCCAGCATTTT. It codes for CASSFGQGSNQPQHF. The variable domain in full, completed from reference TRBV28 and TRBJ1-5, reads DVKVTQSSRYLVKRTGEKVFLECVQDMDHENMFWYRQDPGLGLRLIYFSYDVKMKEKGDIPEGYSVSREKKERFSLILESASTNQTSMYLCASSFGQGSNQPQHFGDGTRLSIL.

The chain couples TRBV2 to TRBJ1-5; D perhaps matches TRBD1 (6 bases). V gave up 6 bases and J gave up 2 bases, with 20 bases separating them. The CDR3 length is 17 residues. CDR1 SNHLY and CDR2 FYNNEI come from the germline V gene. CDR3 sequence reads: CASSPPRTAGGNQPQHF. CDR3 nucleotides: TGTGCCAGCAGCCCACCCCGGACAGCGGGGGGCAATCAGCCCCAGCATTTT.

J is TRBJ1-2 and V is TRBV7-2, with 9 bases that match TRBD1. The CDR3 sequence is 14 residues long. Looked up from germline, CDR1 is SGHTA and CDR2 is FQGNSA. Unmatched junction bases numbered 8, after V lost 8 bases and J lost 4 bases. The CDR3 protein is CASRGGTGTYGYTF. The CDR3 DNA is TGTGCCAGCCGGGGCGGGACAGGGACCTATGGCTACACCTTC. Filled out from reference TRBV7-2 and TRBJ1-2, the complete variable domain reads GAGVSQSPSNKVTEKGKDVELRCDPISGHTALYWYRQSLGQGLEFLIYFQGNSAPDKSGLPSDRFSAERTGGSVSTLTIQRTQQEDSAVYLCASRGGTGTYGYTFGSGTRLTVV.

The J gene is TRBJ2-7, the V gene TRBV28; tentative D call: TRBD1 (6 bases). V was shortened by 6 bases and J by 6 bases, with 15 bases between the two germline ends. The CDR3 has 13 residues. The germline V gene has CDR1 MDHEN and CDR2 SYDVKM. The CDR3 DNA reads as TGTGCCAGCAGAATCGAACAGGGCTCCGAGCAGTACTTC. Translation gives CASRIEQGSEQYF.

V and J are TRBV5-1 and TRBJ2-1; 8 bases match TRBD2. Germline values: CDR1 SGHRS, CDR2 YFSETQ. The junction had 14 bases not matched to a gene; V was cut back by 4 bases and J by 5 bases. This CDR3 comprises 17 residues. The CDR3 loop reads CASSRDPTSAKNNEQFF. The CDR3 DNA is TGCGCCAGCAGCCGAGACCCGACTAGCGCAAAAAACAATGAGCAGTTCTTC.

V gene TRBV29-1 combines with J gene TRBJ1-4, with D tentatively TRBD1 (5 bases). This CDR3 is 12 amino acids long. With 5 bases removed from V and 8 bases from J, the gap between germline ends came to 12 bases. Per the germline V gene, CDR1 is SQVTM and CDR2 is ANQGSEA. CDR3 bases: TGCAGCGTTTCGGGGGGAGGGGAAAAACTGTTTTTT. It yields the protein CSVSGGGEKLFF. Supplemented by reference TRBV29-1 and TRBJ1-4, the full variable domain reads SAVISQKPSRDICQRGTSLTIQCQVDSQVTMMFWYRQQPGQSLTLIATANQGSEATYESGFVIDKFPISRPNLTFSTLTVSNMSPEDSSIYLCSVSGGGEKLFFGSGTQLSVL.

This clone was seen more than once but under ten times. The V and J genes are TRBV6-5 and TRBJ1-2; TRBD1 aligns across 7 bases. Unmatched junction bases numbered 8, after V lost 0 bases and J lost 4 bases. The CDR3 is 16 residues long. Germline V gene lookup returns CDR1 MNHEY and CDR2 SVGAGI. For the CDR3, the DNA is TGTGCCAGCAGTTACTCGAGTACGGACAGGCCCTATGGCTACACCTTC. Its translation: CASSYSSTDRPYGYTF.

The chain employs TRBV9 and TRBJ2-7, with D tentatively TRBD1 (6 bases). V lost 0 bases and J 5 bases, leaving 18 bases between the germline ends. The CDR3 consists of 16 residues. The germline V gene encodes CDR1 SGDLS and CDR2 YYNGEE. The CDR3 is CASSVGSGTNRDEQYF. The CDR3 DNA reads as TGTGCCAGCAGCGTAGGTTCGGGGACAAACAGGGACGAGCAGTACTTC.